This T cell receptor (beta chain) was captured by sequencing in a study of cytomegalovirus exposure and HLA in healthy donors. Study-wide points: Upon later analysis, TCR association rates were observed to vary by HLA locus, being highest for DRB1 and lowest for HLA-C. CMV serostatus was the only immune exposure information that was available. A later analysis showed that HLA-associated TCR beta chains had undergone more clonal expansion than equally common others. A later analysis reportedly found fewer N-insertions in an Asian-associated ancestry cluster than the roughly 670-donor mean.

The ends lost 0 bases at V and 1 base at J; junction bases unmatched: 13. This CDR3 has 21 residues. From germline, CDR1 is SGHVS and CDR2 FNYEAQ. Details on this clone: The target antigen is unknown.

With 60 Vbeta and 13 Jbeta primers, the PCR was carried out. Only in-frame clones appear in the TCRdb table, and some are missing; sequencing was by immunoSEQ multiplex PCR. The data hold approximately 92,000 clones, with roughly 80% observed a single time. What was sequenced was PBMCs. The sequence came from a girl between 2 and 10 years old in good health and CMV-seropositive. The genes are TRBV7-6 and TRBJ2-3, with TRBD2 identical over 13 bases. The CDR3 DNA reads TGTGCCAGCAGCTTAGCGGTGGCGGGACTAGCGGGAATGTTTGGCACAGATACGCAGTATTTT. As protein: CASSLAVAGLAGMFGTDTQYF. Using reference TRBV7-6 and TRBJ2-3 for the parts outside the CDR3, the full variable domain is GAGVSQSPRYKVTKRGQDVALRCDPISGHVSLYWYRQALGQGPEFLTYFNYEAQQDKSGLPNDRFSAERPEGSISTLTIQRTEQRDSAMYRCASSLAVAGLAGMFGTDTQYFGPGTRLTVL.